The 30 T cell receptor beta chains listed next were all sequenced from one sample in a study of shared clonotypes between healthy human individuals (TCRdb year 2020). Library creation used the immunoSEQ multiplex PCR assay. TCRdb's version of the immuneACCESS table is confined to in-frame rearrangements and falls short of the full clone set. An unresolved V gene accounts for under half of the shortfall where checked; the remainder is of unknown origin. The table for this sample lists 1.4 million to 1.5 million clones; roughly 95% of them were counted only once. Approximately 1.2% of the sample lies in the top ten. Sequencing used naive CD4+ T cells sorted from blood. The meaning of the sample's cell subset or site label: CD45RA+ positively selected. The source is a man in his thirties or forties in good health.

The rearrangement joins TRBV6-5 to TRBJ1-3; no clear D gene. The germline V and J ends were trimmed by 0 bases and 4 bases, with 10 bases remaining between them. Germline V lookup: CDR1 MNHEY, CDR2 SVGAGI. The CDR3 totals 15 residues. CDR3 protein: CASSYSFQDGNTIYF. The CDR3 nucleotides are TGTGCCAGCAGTTACTCTTTTCAGGACGGAAACACCATATATTTT.

The genes are TRBV15 and TRBJ2-5, with D hard to call. Per the germline V gene, CDR1 is LNHNV and CDR2 is YYDKDF (reference sequence). The CDR3 is made up of 11 amino acids. Trimming removed 4 bases from V and 4 bases from J, with 4 bases in between. The CDR3 DNA is TGTGCCACCAGCACGAGAGAGACCCAGTACTTC. The encoded protein is CATSTRETQYF.

DNA for the CDR3: TGTGCCAGCAGCCACTTAACACCGGGTAGCGGGAGGGGCAATGAGCAGTTCTTC. Residues: CASSHLTPGSGRGNEQFF. V usage is TRBV4-2 and J usage is TRBJ2-1; 11 positions match TRBD2. The germline V gene encodes CDR1 LGHNA and CDR2 YNFKEQ. V lost 3 bases to trimming and J lost 6 bases; unmatched junction nucleotides: 13. The CDR3 consists of 18 residues.

The genes are TRBV9 and TRBJ2-3, with D tentatively TRBD2 (6 bases). V gave up 1 base and J gave up 5 bases, with 20 bases separating them. Germline V lookup: CDR1 SGDLS, CDR2 YYNGEE. This CDR3 has 17 amino acids. CDR3 sequence: CASSVPLKGLAQDTQYF. For the CDR3, the DNA is TGTGCCAGCAGCGTACCGCTTAAGGGACTGGCTCAAGATACGCAGTATTTT.

V gene TRBV7-9 combines with J gene TRBJ2-5, with 7 nucleotides matching TRBD1. Germline values: CDR1 SEHNR, CDR2 FQNEAQ (reference sequence). J was trimmed by 5 bases and V by 6 bases; bases with no gene match: 6. The CDR3 spans 13 residues. The CDR3 nucleotides read TGTGCCAGCAGTCTACAGGGGCCGGAGACCCAGTACTTC. The encoded protein is CASSLQGPETQYF.

The rearrangement uses TRBV10-3 and TRBJ2-5, with 7 bases that match TRBD2. Unmatched junction bases numbered 8, after V lost 5 bases and J lost 5 bases. This CDR3 is built from 14 residues. Per the germline V gene, CDR1 is ENHRY and CDR2 is SYGVKD. The CDR3 bases are TGTGCCATCAGTCGGGACTACCCGGGGGAGACCCAGTACTTC. This translates into CAISRDYPGETQYF.

The rearrangement links TRBV5-5 to TRBJ2-7; D remains unclear. Trimming removed 4 bases from V and 0 bases from J, with 5 bases in between. Germline-derived CDR1 and CDR2 are SGHKS and YYEKEE (reference sequence). The length of the CDR3 is 12 residues. CDR3 loop: CASSLPSYEQYF. CDR3 nucleotides: TGTGCCAGCAGCCTCCCCTCCTACGAGCAGTACTTC. The full variable domain, its missing parts supplied by reference TRBV5-5 and TRBJ2-7, is DAGVTQSPTHLIKTRGQQVTLRCSPISGHKSVSWYQQVLGQGPQFIFQYYEKEERGRGNFPDRFSARQFPNYSSELNVNALLLGDSALYLCASSLPSYEQYFGPGTRLTVT.

The chain joins TRBV12-5 to TRBJ2-5; TRBD2 might be the D (6 bases). V dropped 1 base and J dropped 2 bases, with 8 bases sitting between them. Germline V lookup: CDR1 LGHNT, CDR2 FRNRAP. The CDR3 has 14 residues. The CDR3 here is CASGLGGTQETQYF. In nucleotides, the CDR3 is TGTGCTAGTGGTTTGGGCGGGACGCAAGAGACCCAGTACTTC.

With regard to this clone: The identical CDR3 is also encoded by other nucleotide sequences in the sample. The CDR3 DNA reads TGTGCCAGCTCACCAACGGAAGAGACCCAGTACTTC. It codes for CASSPTEETQYF. V is TRBV18 and J is TRBJ2-5; D not certain. Deletions cut 2 bases from V and 3 bases from J, with 4 bases between. This CDR3 has 12 residues. Germline V lookup: CDR1 KGHSH, CDR2 LQKENI.

The V and J genes are TRBV23-1 and TRBJ2-2; a weak D match, TRBD2 (7 bases). Being an ORF, TRBV23-1 has a function that is uncertain. The CDR3 has 15 residues. Between the trimmed V and J ends, which lost 6 bases and 3 bases, there was a span of 14 bases. The CDR3 nucleotides read TGCGCCAGCAGGGGGGGGGCGGGTCACACCGGGGAGCTGTTTTTT. This codes for CASRGGAGHTGELFF.

The V call is TRBV6-1, the J call TRBJ1-5; D possibly corresponds to TRBD1 (6 bases). This CDR3 comprises 14 residues. The V end was cut by 6 bases, the J end by 2 bases, with 11 bases between. CDR1 and CDR2 (germline): MNHNS, SASEGT. In DNA form, the CDR3 reads TGTGCCAGCAGGACAGGCTTAGGCAATCAGCCCCAGCATTTT. It yields the protein CASRTGLGNQPQHF.

V is TRBV6-1 and J is TRBJ2-3, with a possible D match to TRBD2 (6 bases). CDR3 size: 17 residues. CDR1 is MNHNS and CDR2 is SASEGT in the germline V gene. The V end was cut by 3 bases, the J end by 1 base, with 17 bases between. In DNA, the CDR3 is TGTGCCAGCAGTGAGATCCTTAGCGGTGGTCGCACAGATACGCAGTATTTT. This encodes CASSEILSGGRTDTQYF.

The rearrangement joins TRBV19 to TRBJ2-2; TRBD2 aligns across 8 bases. Trimming took 1 base from V and 7 from J; bases not matched to a gene: 2. CDR1 and CDR2 (germline): LNHDA, SQIVND (reference sequence). This CDR3 spans 14 amino acids. In nucleotides, the CDR3 is TGTGCCAGTAGTATAGCGGGAGGGTTCGGGGAGCTGTTTTTT. It is translated as CASSIAGGFGELFF.

About this clone itself: Within the sample, other DNA sequences also encode this same CDR3. The chain employs TRBV5-5 and TRBJ2-2; tentative D call: TRBD2 (5 bases). Per the germline V gene, CDR1 is SGHKS and CDR2 is YYEKEE (reference sequence). This CDR3 contains 15 residues. The ends were cut back, 2 bases at V and 0 bases at J, with 8 bases in the middle. The CDR3 here is CASSLGLANTGELFF. CDR3 nucleotides: TGTGCCAGCAGCTTAGGACTGGCGAACACCGGGGAGCTGTTTTTT. Complete variable domain (other parts from reference TRBV5-5 and TRBJ2-2): DAGVTQSPTHLIKTRGQQVTLRCSPISGHKSVSWYQQVLGQGPQFIFQYYEKEERGRGNFPDRFSARQFPNYSSELNVNALLLGDSALYLCASSLGLANTGELFFGEGSRLTVL.

The chain carries TRBV14 and TRBJ2-3; D not resolved. Trimming took off 2 bases at V and 1 base at J, with 7 bases between the two ends. CDR1 SGHDN and CDR2 FVKESK come from the germline V gene. There are 14 residues in the CDR3. As DNA, the CDR3 is TGTGCCAGCAGCCAAAGGTCGGGCACAGATACGCAGTATTTT. This codes for CASSQRSGTDTQYF.

V and J are TRBV11-2 and TRBJ2-3; D is uncertain. Germline CDR1 and CDR2: SGHAT and FQNNGV. V was cut by 11 bases and J by 0 bases, with 15 bases left in between. This CDR3 is 14 amino acids long. CDR3 sequence reads: CAQPRDTSTDTQYF. DNA of the CDR3: TGTGCCCAACCAAGGGATACTAGCACAGATACGCAGTATTTT.

As regards this clone: Other DNA sequences within the sample encode an identical CDR3. The chain links TRBV5-1 to TRBJ2-6; D might be TRBD1 (5 bases). The CDR3 has 15 amino acids. The germline V and J ends were trimmed by 4 bases and 0 bases, with 8 bases remaining between them. The germline V gene has CDR1 SGHRS and CDR2 YFSETQ. The CDR3 here is CASSPGNSGANVLTF. CDR3 coding DNA: TGCGCCAGCAGCCCAGGGAACTCTGGGGCCAACGTCCTGACTTTC.

Of note for this clone: Compared with germline, one end of the junction differs, possibly owing to a read error. The gene calls are TRBV7-3 and TRBJ2-1; D ambiguous. Germline V gene sequence: CDR1 SGHTA, CDR2 FQGTGA. The CDR3 has 11 residues. Here the CDR3 reads CASENQEKWIF. CDR3 in DNA: TGTGCCAGCGAAAACCAGGAAAAATGGATCTTC. The variable domain in full, completed from reference TRBV7-3 and TRBJ2-1, reads GAGVSQTPSNKVTEKGKYVELRCDPISGHTALYWYRQSLGQGPEFLIYFQGTGAADDSGLPNDRFFAVRPEGSVSTLKIQRTERGDSAVYLCASENQEKWIFGPGTRLTVL.

The V and J genes are TRBV28 and TRBJ2-7; no clear D. CDR1 MDHEN and CDR2 SYDVKM come from the germline V gene. Deletions cut 6 bases from V and 2 bases from J, with 14 bases between. The CDR3 consists of 14 residues. CDR3 protein: CASSLEEQTYEQYF. CDR3 sequence (DNA): TGTGCCAGCAGCCTCGAGGAGCAAACCTACGAGCAGTACTTC.

The chain combines TRBV7-2 with TRBJ2-7; D is possibly TRBD1 or TRBD2 (6 bases each). Trimming removed 0 bases at V and 3 bases at J, with 15 bases between. The CDR3 sequence is 16 residues long. Germline CDR1 is SGHTA and CDR2 is FQGNSA. CDR3 DNA: TGTGCCAGCAGCTTAGCGGGGGGCTACATGGACTACGAGCAGTACTTC. Residues: CASSLAGGYMDYEQYF.

This sequence joins TRBV7-2 and TRBJ2-7; TRBD1 matches 7 bases. This CDR3 comprises 13 residues. Germline loops: CDR1 SGHTA, CDR2 FQGNSA. The V gene end was trimmed by 3 bases and the J gene end by 4 bases; junction bases not matched to a gene: 3. CDR3 nucleotide sequence: TGTGCCAGCAGCTTTAGGGGGCGGTACGAGCAGTACTTC. Translation: CASSFRGRYEQYF.

The chain couples TRBV6-1 to TRBJ1-1; D is perhaps TRBD1 (5 bases). This CDR3 spans 14 amino acids. The germline gives CDR1 MNHNS, CDR2 SASEGT. Deletions cut 4 bases from V and 1 base from J, with 10 bases between. The CDR3: CASSGQLSNTEAFF. CDR3 sequence (DNA): TGTGCCAGCAGTGGACAGCTATCGAACACTGAAGCTTTCTTT.

The chain employs TRBV9 and TRBJ2-6, with TRBD2 as a possible D gene (5 bases). This CDR3 has 16 amino acids. Between the trimmed V and J ends, which lost 1 base and 2 bases, there was a span of 10 bases. Germline CDR1 SGDLS, CDR2 YYNGEE. CDR3 sequence reads: CASSVLAGAGANVLTF. DNA for the CDR3: TGTGCCAGCAGCGTATTGGCCGGGGCTGGGGCCAACGTCCTGACTTTC.

The chain employs TRBV10-3 and TRBJ2-7; 10 bases line up with TRBD2. This CDR3 comprises 14 residues. CDR1 ENHRY and CDR2 SYGVKD come from the germline V gene. V was pared by 6 bases and J by 3 bases, with 5 bases of the junction left unmatched. DNA of the CDR3: TGTGCCATCAGAGGGACTAGCGTCAACTACGAGCAGTACTTC. This sequence encodes CAIRGTSVNYEQYF.

Of note for this clone: The junction differs from germline at one of its ends, possibly a read error. The chain recombines TRBV15 with TRBJ2-1, with D unresolved. The germline CDR1 and CDR2 sequences are LNHNV and YYDKDF (reference sequence). This CDR3 region has 16 residues. CDR3 in DNA: TGTGCCACCACCAGACATGGGCAGCCCAGGTACAATGAGCAGTTCTTC. This encodes CATTRHGQPRYNEQFF. Variable domain in full (rest from reference TRBV15 and TRBJ2-1): DAMVIQNPRYQVTQFGKPVTLSCSQTLNHNVMYWYQQKSSQAPKLLFHYYDKDFNNEADTPDNFQSRRPNTSFCFLDIRSPGLGDTAMYLCATTRHGQPRYNEQFFGPGTRLTVL.

J is TRBJ1-3 and V is TRBV14; D remains ambiguous. Germline V gene lookup returns CDR1 SGHDN and CDR2 FVKESK. CDR3 length: 16 amino acids. Deletions cut 1 base from V and 0 bases from J, with 10 bases between. The chain's CDR3 is CASSQVVSHSGNTIYF. DNA for the CDR3: TGTGCCAGCAGCCAAGTAGTCAGCCACTCTGGAAACACCATATATTTT.

The rearrangement uses TRBV5-1 and TRBJ2-3, with 10 bases aligning to TRBD1. CDR3 size: 14 residues. The V segment lost 4 bases and the J segment 5 bases; nucleotides outside the gene matches: 4. The germline V gene has CDR1 SGHRS and CDR2 YFSETQ. CDR3 sequence: CASSLDRGLDTQYF. The CDR3, as DNA: TGCGCCAGCAGCCTGGACAGGGGGTTAGATACGCAGTATTTT.

The J gene is TRBJ1-2, the V gene TRBV5-1, with D uncertain. Trimming stripped 6 bases from V and 4 bases from J, with 25 bases between. The germline CDR1 and CDR2 sequences are SGHRS and YFSETQ. The CDR3 covers 17 residues. CDR3 protein: CASTLKTQPDGRYGYTF. Here the CDR3 DNA reads TGCGCCAGCACTCTTAAAACACAACCGGACGGCCGCTATGGCTACACCTTC.

With respect to this clone: Other DNA sequences in this sample translate to the same CDR3. The chain links TRBV6-1 to TRBJ2-3; TRBD2 aligns across 10 bases. Losses at the gene ends were 5 bases for V and 4 bases for J; bases not matched to a gene: 6. In germline, CDR1 is MNHNS, CDR2 SASEGT. This CDR3 spans 15 amino acids. The DNA for the CDR3 is TGTGCCAGCAGTCCCCTAGCGGGAGCCTCAGATACGCAGTATTTT. Its protein product is CASSPLAGASDTQYF.

This chain joins TRBV4-1 and TRBJ2-1; D uncertain. CDR1 MGHRA and CDR2 YSYEKL come from the germline V gene. CDR3 length: 17 residues. V shed 0 bases and J shed 1 base, with 13 bases lying between them. The CDR3 is CASSQDLTARSYNEQFF. CDR3 bases: TGCGCCAGCAGCCAAGATTTGACCGCCAGATCCTACAATGAGCAGTTCTTC.